What follows are 6 T cell receptor beta chains derived from one specimen sequenced in a study of CD8 T cells in ankylosing spondylitis. Findings and limits, study-wide: Seemingly distinctive of ankylosing spondylitis blood was a TCR beta motif formed by eight highly homologous variants.

These receptors have no identified antigens. A single record per CDR3 protein comes from TCRdb applying MiXCR to the 5' RACE reads. The table shows fewer than 750,000 distinct CDR3 sequences, with under 20% occurring only once. Sequenced: blood, either unsorted or a sorted T cell fraction (not recorded which). Receptor source: a male donor with ankylosing spondylitis.

This clonotype has only a few counts. The V and J genes are TRBV14 and TRBJ2-1; no reliable D call. The V gene lost 0 bases and the J gene lost 8 bases, with 14 bases spanning the gap. This CDR3 comprises 15 residues. Germline lookup yields CDR1 SGHDN and CDR2 FVKESK. The CDR3 sequence is CASSQELLGFDEQFF. In DNA, the CDR3 is TGTGCCAGCAGCCAAGAACTACTGGGATTCGATGAGCAGTTCTTC. Together with reference TRBV14 and TRBJ2-1, the CDR3 gives the full variable domain: EAGVTQFPSHSVIEKGQTVTLRCDPISGHDNLYWYRRVMGKEIKFLLHFVKESKQDESGMPNNRFLAERTGGTYSTLKVQPAELEDSGVYFCASSQELLGFDEQFFGPGTRLTVL.

The CDR3 is CATAGQGALSYEQYF. CDR3 coding DNA: TGTGCCACCGCAGGACAGGGGGCCCTTTCCTACGAGCAGTACTTC. This chain connects TRBV10-3 to TRBJ2-7; 11 bases line up with TRBD1. Germline V gene lookup returns CDR1 ENHRY and CDR2 SYGVKD. V shed 10 bases and J 1 base; nucleotides not matched to a gene: 9. This CDR3 has 15 amino acids.

The rearrangement joins TRBV20-1 to TRBJ2-7; TRBD2 matches at 14 bases. The J segment lost 5 bases and the V segment lost 6 bases, leaving 3 bases of the junction unmatched. The CDR3 runs 13 residues. From germline, CDR1 is DFQATT and CDR2 SNEGSKA (reference sequence). The CDR3 sequence is CSAKTSGRDEQYF. Here the CDR3 DNA reads TGCAGTGCAAAGACTAGCGGGAGGGACGAGCAGTACTTC.

This chain joins TRBV7-6 and TRBJ2-1; D is perhaps TRBD2 (5 bases). The CDR3 runs to 16 residues. The V end was cut by 1 base, the J end by 2 bases, with 12 bases between. CDR1 SGHVS and CDR2 FNYEAQ come from the germline V gene. Here the CDR3 reads CASSLEDSFAYNEQFF. CDR3 bases: TGTGCCAGCAGCTTAGAGGACTCCTTCGCCTACAATGAGCAGTTCTTC.

The rearrangement uses TRBV15 and TRBJ1-4; perhaps TRBD1 as D (6 bases). The CDR3 runs to 14 residues. V was shortened by 4 bases and J by 3 bases, with 9 bases between the two germline ends. Germline lookup yields CDR1 LNHNV and CDR2 YYDKDF (reference sequence). This CDR3 is CATSTRGPNEKLFF. The CDR3 region has the DNA TGTGCCACCAGCACCCGGGGGCCTAATGAAAAACTGTTTTTT.

This chain connects TRBV12-3 or TRBV12-4 to TRBJ2-2; 7 bases match TRBD1. V shed 4 bases and J 0 bases; nucleotides not matched to a gene: 11. The CDR3 is 18 residues long. CDR3 in amino acids: CASSSGQYWITNTGELFF. The CDR3 coding sequence is TGTGCCAGCAGTTCGGGACAGTATTGGATTACGAACACCGGGGAGCTGTTTTTT.